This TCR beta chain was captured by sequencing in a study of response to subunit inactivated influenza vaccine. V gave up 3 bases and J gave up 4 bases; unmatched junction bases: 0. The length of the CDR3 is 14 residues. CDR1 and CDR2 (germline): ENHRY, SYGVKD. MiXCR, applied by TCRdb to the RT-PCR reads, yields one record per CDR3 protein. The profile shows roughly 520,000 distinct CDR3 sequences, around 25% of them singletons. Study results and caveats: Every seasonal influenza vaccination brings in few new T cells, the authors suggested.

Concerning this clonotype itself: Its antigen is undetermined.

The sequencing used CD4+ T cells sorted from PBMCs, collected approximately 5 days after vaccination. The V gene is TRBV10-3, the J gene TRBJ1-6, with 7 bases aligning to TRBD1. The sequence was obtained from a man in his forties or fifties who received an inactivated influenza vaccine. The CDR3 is CAISEQGYNSPLHF. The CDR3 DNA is TGTGCCATCAGTGAACAGGGGTATAATTCACCCCTCCACTTT.